This T cell receptor beta chain was identified in a study of T cell changes during pregnancy in multiple sclerosis. Clones were read by immunoSEQ multiplex PCR, and TCRdb kept only the in-frame ones, dropping some. The sample includes 85,000 to 100,000 clones, 92% of them seen just once. This CDR3 is 17 amino acids long. Looked up from germline, CDR1 is MGHDK and CDR2 is SYGVNS. The V end lost 1 base, the J end lost 0 bases, and 13 bases lay between the germline ends. The input for sequencing was peripheral blood, taken in the first trimester of pregnancy. The V call is TRBV25-1, the J call TRBJ2-4, with D perhaps TRBD1 (6 bases). The sequence was collected from a female donor with multiple sclerosis, enrolled in a pregnancy study. The CDR3 DNA is TGTGCCAGCAGTGAATGGGAGTCGGGACAAGCCAAAAACATTCAGTACTTC. Its protein product is CASSEWESGQAKNIQYF.